The 26 T cell receptor beta chains presented below share a single source sample, sequenced in a study of blood T cell repertoires in COVID-19. The assay was immunoSEQ multiplex PCR, and TCRdb's table has in-frame clones only and misses some. The sample has about 69,000 clones; about 85% are singletons. Specimen: peripheral blood. These receptors originate from a man older than 75 with acute or convalescent COVID-19.

The rearrangement links TRBV5-5 to TRBJ1-3; D gene ambiguous. Trimming removed 0 bases from V and 4 bases from J, with 11 bases in between. CDR3 length equals 15 residues. CDR1 is SGHKS, CDR2 YYEKEE, per germline (reference sequence). The CDR3: CASSLAPGKGNTIYF. For the CDR3, the DNA is TGTGCCAGCAGCTTGGCCCCGGGAAAAGGAAACACCATATATTTT.

V and J are TRBV4-1 and TRBJ1-2; 7 positions agree with TRBD1. Germline CDR1 MGHRA, CDR2 YSYEKL. This CDR3 has 17 residues. J gave up 5 bases and V 4 bases, and 16 bases lay outside the gene matches. The CDR3 nucleotides are TGCGCCAGCAGCCGTACACGGCGGACAGGCGACTTTTATGGCTACACCTTC. It codes for CASSRTRRTGDFYGYTF.

The rearrangement uses TRBV25-1 and TRBJ1-1; TRBD1 might be the D (6 bases). Trimming shortened V by 7 bases and J by 8 bases, and 20 bases separated the two germline ends. From germline, CDR1 is MGHDK and CDR2 SYGVNS. This CDR3 is 14 amino acids long. The CDR3 protein is CASTHQNRAGEAFF. As DNA, the CDR3 is TGTGCCAGCACTCACCAAAACAGGGCAGGCGAAGCTTTCTTT.

The V call is TRBV7-8, the J call TRBJ2-2; 7 bases are shared with TRBD2. Germline trimming cut 3 bases from V and 4 bases from J; bases unmatched to any gene: 8. This CDR3 region has 16 residues. Germline V gene data show CDR1 as SGHVS and CDR2 as FQNEAQ. CDR3 DNA sequence: TGTGCCAGCAGCTTTAAGCGGGAATTAGGCACCGGGGAGCTGTTTTTT. Protein: CASSFKRELGTGELFF. The variable domain in full, with the rest retrieved from reference TRBV7-8 and TRBJ2-2, is GAGVSQSPRYKVAKRGQDVALRCDPISGHVSLFWYQQALGQGPEFLTYFQNEAQLDKSGLPSDRFFAERPEGSVSTLKIQRTQQEDSAVYLCASSFKRELGTGELFFGEGSRLTVL.

This CDR3 reads CAWSRARQGANQPQHF. The CDR3 region has the DNA TGTGCCTGGAGTAGGGCAAGACAGGGGGCTAATCAGCCCCAGCATTTT. The J gene is TRBJ1-5, the V gene TRBV30; 10 nucleotides align to TRBD1. This CDR3 has 16 residues. The V and J ends lost 2 bases and 4 bases, in that order; junction bases with no gene match: 8. CDR1 and CDR2 (germline): GTSNPN, SVGIG (reference sequence).

J is TRBJ1-4 and V is TRBV2; tentative D call: TRBD1 (5 bases). V lost 1 base to trimming and J lost 4 bases, with 7 bases between them. The CDR3 contains 14 residues. The V gene's germline CDR1 is SNHLY and CDR2 FYNNEI. This CDR3 reads CASSEGTLNEKLFF. The CDR3 DNA reads as TGTGCCAGCAGTGAAGGGACACTTAATGAAAAACTGTTTTTT.

This chain connects TRBV11-3 to TRBJ2-2, with TRBD2 matching 8 bases. The germline CDR1 and CDR2 sequences are SGHNT and YENEEA. J lost 6 bases, V lost 6 bases, and 18 bases had no gene match. The CDR3 is made up of 18 amino acids. CDR3 amino acids: CASSPKRSGRRGPGELFF. The DNA of the CDR3 is TGTGCCAGCAGTCCTAAGAGGAGCGGGAGACGGGGGCCCGGGGAGCTGTTTTTT. Combining the CDR3 with reference TRBV11-3 and TRBJ2-2 gives the whole variable domain EAGVVQSPRYKIIEKKQPVAFWCNPISGHNTLYWYLQNLGQGPELLIRYENEEAVDDSQLPKDRFSAERLKGVDSTLKIQPAELGDSAVYLCASSPKRSGRRGPGELFFGEGSRLTVL.

The rearrangement links TRBV28 to TRBJ2-1, with TRBD2 matching 8 bases. The length of the CDR3 is 15 residues. The V and J ends lost 5 bases and 2 bases, in that order; junction bases with no gene match: 5. Germline CDR1 and CDR2: MDHEN and SYDVKM. DNA of the CDR3: TGTGCCAGCAGTAAGGGACTAGAAGCCTACAATGAGCAGTTCTTC. Translated, it gives CASSKGLEAYNEQFF.

The rearrangement uses TRBV24-1 and TRBJ1-5, with TRBD1 as a possible D gene (6 bases). Trimming stripped 4 bases from V and 2 bases from J, with 14 bases between. Germline V gene sequence: CDR1 KGHDR, CDR2 SFDVKD. The CDR3 is 16 amino acids. The CDR3 here is CATSDRRGPGNQPQHF. CDR3 DNA sequence: TGTGCCACCAGTGACCGCAGGGGACCGGGCAATCAGCCCCAGCATTTT.

This clone came up a few times. Other DNA sequences of this sample code for an identical CDR3. The chain combines TRBV5-5 with TRBJ1-2, with TRBD1 matching 9 bases. After removal of 5 bases from V and 0 bases from J, the junction contained 2 bases not matched to a gene. The CDR3 covers 14 residues. Germline V gene data show CDR1 as SGHKS and CDR2 as YYEKEE (reference sequence). This CDR3 reads CASSRQGANYGYTF. The CDR3 nucleotides read TGTGCCAGCAGTCGACAGGGGGCTAACTATGGCTACACCTTC.

V and J are TRBV3-1 (or the pseudogene TRBV3-2) and TRBJ1-5; 8 bases align to TRBD1. The CDR3 is made up of 15 amino acids. After removal of 4 bases from V and 0 bases from J, the junction contained 2 bases not matched to a gene. From germline, CDR1 is LGHDT and CDR2 YNNKEL (reference sequence). The CDR3 DNA is TGTGCCAGCAGCCCAGGGACAGGTAGCAATCAGCCCCAGCATTTT. Its protein product is CASSPGTGSNQPQHF.

This clone has a single count. V is TRBV7-2 and J is TRBJ1-2, with D possibly TRBD1 on 5 matching bases. Germline CDR1 is SGHTA and CDR2 is FQGNSA. The V gene lost 5 bases and the J gene lost 7 bases, with 17 bases spanning the gap. This CDR3 contains 14 residues. The CDR3 protein is CASSLRDSPPGYTF. In DNA form, the CDR3 reads TGTGCCAGCAGCCTTCGGGACTCCCCCCCTGGCTACACCTTC.

The V gene is TRBV3-1 (or the pseudogene TRBV3-2), the J gene TRBJ1-6, with 8 bases identical to TRBD1. The CDR3 sequence is 15 residues long. J gave up 10 bases and V 0 bases, and 5 bases lay outside the gene matches. Per germline, CDR1 LGHDT and CDR2 YNNKEL (reference sequence). CDR3 region: CASSQERTGRSPLHF. CDR3 sequence (DNA): TGTGCCAGCAGCCAAGAAAGGACAGGGAGGTCACCCCTCCACTTT.

This rearrangement joins TRBV5-1 to TRBJ1-3; TRBD1 is a possible D gene (6 bases). The CDR3 runs 16 residues. CDR1 and CDR2 (germline): SGHRS, YFSETQ. Trimming took off 5 bases at V and 0 bases at J, with 15 bases between the two ends. CDR3 residues: CASSKDGQSSGNTIYF. The CDR3 nucleotides are TGCGCCAGCAGTAAGGACGGACAGAGCTCTGGAAACACCATATATTTT.

The chain joins TRBV19 to TRBJ1-1; maybe TRBD1 (6 bases). V lost 6 bases and J lost 6, with 20 bases in between. Germline loops: CDR1 LNHDA, CDR2 SQIVND (reference sequence). CDR3 length: 15 amino acids. CDR3: CASSTKQGRKAEAFF. As DNA, the CDR3 is TGTGCCAGTAGCACCAAACAGGGTAGGAAGGCTGAAGCTTTCTTT. Looking up the rest from reference TRBV19 and TRBJ1-1 gives the full variable domain: DGGITQSPKYLFRKEGQNVTLSCEQNLNHDAMYWYRQDPGQGLRLIYYSQIVNDFQKGDIAEGYSVSREKKESFPLTVTSAQKNPTAFYLCASSTKQGRKAEAFFGQGTRLTVV.

The chain is built from TRBV18 and TRBJ1-3; 8 bases agree with TRBD1. The V segment lost 3 bases and the J segment 4 bases; nucleotides outside the gene matches: 8. There are 16 residues in the CDR3. Germline CDR1 KGHSH, CDR2 LQKENI. CDR3 sequence (DNA): TGTGCCAGCTCACCGCTCGGGACAGGTGGAGGAAACACCATATATTTT. Residues: CASSPLGTGGGNTIYF. Filled out from reference TRBV18 and TRBJ1-3, the complete variable domain reads NAGVMQNPRHLVRRRGQEARLRCSPMKGHSHVYWYRQLPEEGLKFMVYLQKENIIDESGMPKERFSAEFPKEGPSILRIQQVVRGDSAAYFCASSPLGTGGGNTIYFGEGSWLTVV.

The V and J genes are TRBV11-2 and TRBJ1-2; D might be TRBD1 (6 bases). The V end lost 8 bases, the J end lost 8 bases, and 15 bases lay between the germline ends. This CDR3 has 12 amino acids. Germline loops: CDR1 SGHAT, CDR2 FQNNGV. The CDR3 loop is CASATGLSGYTF. The DNA of the CDR3 is TGTGCCAGCGCGACAGGTTTAAGCGGCTACACCTTC.

The chain is built from TRBV6-1 and TRBJ1-3; D possibly corresponds to TRBD1 (6 bases). The ends were cut back, 2 bases at V and 2 bases at J, with 10 bases in the middle. CDR1 and CDR2 from the germline V gene are MNHNS and SASEGT. CDR3 length equals 15 residues. Here the CDR3 reads CASSENRVTGNTIYF. The CDR3 DNA reads TGTGCCAGCAGTGAAAACAGGGTAACTGGAAACACCATATATTTT.

The table lists this clone with a few counts. The chain couples TRBV12-2 to TRBJ1-6. TRBV12-2 is a pseudogene. This CDR3 comprises 13 residues. Here the CDR3 DNA reads TGTGCAAGTCGCTTGGGGGGGAATTCACCCCTCCACTTT. It encodes CASRLGGNSPLHF.

The chain recombines TRBV10-3 with TRBJ1-2, with 11 nucleotides matching TRBD1. CDR3 length equals 15 residues. V shed 7 bases and J 8 bases; nucleotides not matched to a gene: 12. In germline, CDR1 is ENHRY, CDR2 SYGVKD. The CDR3 reads CAIKVSGTGGQGYTF. CDR3 bases: TGTGCCATCAAAGTTTCCGGGACAGGGGGACAAGGCTACACCTTC.

This chain uses TRBV19 with TRBJ1-1, with a weak D call TRBD1 (6 bases). The ends were cut back, 3 bases at V and 3 bases at J, with 11 bases in the middle. The germline gives CDR1 LNHDA, CDR2 SQIVND (reference sequence). The length of the CDR3 is 14 residues. In nucleotides, the CDR3 is TGTGCCAGTAGTATCTCAGGGGTGGACACTGAAGCTTTCTTT. Translation: CASSISGVDTEAFF.

This chain uses TRBV30 with TRBJ1-6; D unresolved. The germline CDR1 and CDR2 sequences are GTSNPN and SVGIG (reference sequence). This CDR3 comprises 16 residues. V lost 0 bases and J lost 0, with 9 bases in between. CDR3 in amino acids: CAWSVRRSSYNSPLHF. In DNA form, the CDR3 reads TGTGCCTGGAGTGTTAGACGGAGCTCCTATAATTCACCCCTCCACTTT.

The chain carries TRBV19 and TRBJ1-3; D uncertain. From germline, CDR1 is LNHDA and CDR2 SQIVND (reference sequence). CDR3 length: 14 amino acids. Trimming cost V 3 bases and J 0 bases, with 6 bases left between them. The chain's CDR3 is CASSISSSGNTIYF. Written as DNA, the CDR3 is TGTGCCAGTAGTATCTCGTCCTCTGGAAACACCATATATTTT.

The J gene is TRBJ1-2, the V gene TRBV7-6; 7 bases align to TRBD1. Germline assignment: CDR1 SGHVS and CDR2 FNYEAQ. This CDR3 contains 16 residues. J lost 8 bases, V lost 1 base, and 13 bases had no gene match. CDR3 DNA: TGTGCCAGCAGCTTAGAGGGCCCCGGGACAGCAGTAGGCTACACCTTC. Encoded protein: CASSLEGPGTAVGYTF.

The V call is TRBV19, the J call TRBJ2-1; 9 bases line up with TRBD2. This CDR3 is 19 amino acids long. V lost 6 bases and J lost 0; bases outside the gene matches: 15. CDR1 and CDR2 from the germline V gene are LNHDA and SQIVND (reference sequence). This chain's CDR3 is CASSPPASGTSTSYNEQFF. CDR3 nucleotide sequence: TGTGCCAGTAGCCCCCCGGCTAGCGGGACCTCCACCTCCTACAATGAGCAGTTCTTC.

V gene TRBV7-2 combines with J gene TRBJ1-5; 7 nucleotides agree with TRBD1. This CDR3 has 14 amino acids. Germline lookup yields CDR1 SGHTA and CDR2 FQGNSA. V lost 4 bases, J lost 2 bases, and 2 bases stayed unmatched. The CDR3 region is CASSSDRGNQPQHF. CDR3 in DNA: TGTGCCAGCAGCTCCGACAGGGGCAATCAGCCCCAGCATTTT.